This entry lists 18 T cell receptor beta chains sequenced from one sample in a study of type 1 regulatory T cells. Each CDR3 protein is one row after TCRdb ran MiXCR on the reads. The sample carries over 90,000 distinct CDR3 sequences, 25% to 40% recorded once. Sequencing was performed on CD4+ T cells, either the whole sample or a sorted fraction (not recorded which). These receptors were taken from a human donor in good health.

This clonotype has a count of ten or more. This chain links TRBV27 with TRBJ1-3, with 11 bases aligning to TRBD1. After removal of 6 bases from V and 16 bases from J, the junction contained 11 bases not matched to a gene. The CDR3 spans 13 residues. Germline V lookup: CDR1 MNHEY, CDR2 SMNVEV (reference sequence). As DNA, the CDR3 is TGTGCCAGCAGGACCGGGACAGGGGGAAGATTTTATTTT. Its protein product is CASRTGTGGRFYF.

This clonotype has a handful of counts. V usage is TRBV15 and J usage is TRBJ2-3; a possible D gene is TRBD2 (7 bases). CDR1 is LNHNV, CDR2 YYDKDF, per germline (reference sequence). The CDR3 loop spans 17 amino acids. The V end lost 3 bases, the J end lost 4 bases, and 20 bases lay between the germline ends. In DNA, the CDR3 is TGTGCCACCAGCAGCTCTGTCGGGGGGCTGAGATCAGATACGCAGTATTTT. It encodes CATSSSVGGLRSDTQYF.

Only a few counts were recorded for this clonotype. The gene calls are TRBV29-1 and TRBJ1-1, with TRBD1 matching 7 bases. The CDR3 length is 13 residues. Trimming cost V 7 bases and J 0 bases; bases outside gene matches: 5. Germline V gives CDR1 SQVTM, CDR2 ANQGSEA. CDR3 sequence reads: CSGKQGMNTEAFF. CDR3 DNA: TGCAGCGGGAAACAGGGGATGAACACTGAAGCTTTCTTT.

The chain is built from TRBV13 and TRBJ2-7, with D uncertain. Germline CDR1 reads PRHDT; CDR2 reads FYEKMQ (reference sequence). This CDR3 spans 11 amino acids. Between the trimmed V and J ends, which lost 1 base and 6 bases, there was a span of 4 bases. Written as DNA, the CDR3 is TGTGCCAGCAGCTTAGAACTCGAGCAGTACTTC. Its translation is CASSLELEQYF.

V gene TRBV20-1 combines with J gene TRBJ2-3; perhaps TRBD2 as D (5 bases). V was pared by 6 bases and J by 0 bases, with 16 bases between. CDR1 is DFQATT, CDR2 SNEGSKA, per germline (reference sequence). The CDR3 has 15 amino acids. CDR3 DNA sequence: TGCAGTGCGCGGAGGCGCAACCCAAGCACAGATACGCAGTATTTT. Amino acids: CSARRRNPSTDTQYF.

The chain has TRBV29-1 and TRBJ2-5, with D possibly TRBD2 on 5 matching bases. V was cut by 6 bases and J by 3 bases, with 11 bases left in between. Germline CDR1 reads SQVTM; CDR2 reads ANQGSEA. There are 12 residues in the CDR3. The CDR3 spells CSVVKEEETQYF. The CDR3, as DNA: TGCAGCGTCGTTAAGGAGGAAGAGACCCAGTACTTC.

The chain couples TRBV13 to TRBJ2-5, with 9 positions matching TRBD2. The CDR3 has 19 residues. The germline V gene has CDR1 PRHDT and CDR2 FYEKMQ (reference sequence). The V and J ends lost 5 bases and 5 bases, in that order; junction bases with no gene match: 21. For the CDR3, the DNA is TGTGCCAGCAGCCTGATCCTTGACCTAGCGGGATATGGCCAGGAGACCCAGTACTTC. This sequence encodes CASSLILDLAGYGQETQYF. The whole variable domain, remainder taken from reference TRBV13 and TRBJ2-5, is AAGVIQSPRHLIKEKRETATLKCYPIPRHDTVYWYQQGPGQDPQFLISFYEKMQSDKGSIPDRFSAQQFSDYHSELNMSSLELGDSALYFCASSLILDLAGYGQETQYFGPGTRLLVL.

The chain couples TRBV28 to TRBJ2-6; D unresolved. Germline-derived CDR1 and CDR2 are MDHEN and SYDVKM. The germline V and J ends were trimmed by 2 bases and 8 bases, with 7 bases remaining between them. CDR3 size: 13 residues. Here the CDR3 reads CASSLDNPNVLTF. CDR3 nucleotide sequence: TGTGCCAGCAGTTTAGACAATCCCAACGTCCTGACTTTC.

CDR3 amino acids: CASSPGRAGRDEQFF. The CDR3 DNA reads TGTGCCAGCAGCCCCGGCAGGGCCGGTAGAGATGAGCAGTTCTTC. The chain carries TRBV6-2 or TRBV6-3 and TRBJ2-1; possibly TRBD1 for D (5 bases). The CDR3 length is 15 residues. Germline assignment: CDR1 MNHEY and CDR2 SVGEGT. The V and J ends lost 6 bases and 8 bases respectively, with 20 bases between them.

The J gene is TRBJ2-7, the V gene TRBV12-3 or TRBV12-4; 7 bases align to TRBD2. The junction had 11 bases not matched to a gene; V was cut back by 4 bases and J by 2 bases. The CDR3 is 16 amino acids. The CDR3 DNA reads as TGTGCCAGCAGTTGGGGGGGGGGTTCGGGGGCCTACGAGCAGTACTTC. Translated, it gives CASSWGGGSGAYEQYF.

This clonotype was observed a few times. The chain has TRBV7-2 and TRBJ2-3; the D gene is possibly TRBD1 (5 bases). V lost 4 bases, J lost 2 bases, and 10 bases lay in between. Looked up from germline, CDR1 is SGHTA and CDR2 is FQGNSA. CDR3 length equals 14 residues. This CDR3 reads CASSSQGLTDTQYF. Here the CDR3 DNA reads TGTGCCAGCAGCTCCCAGGGTCTCACAGATACGCAGTATTTT.

This clonotype was picked up a small number of times. The genes are TRBV9 and TRBJ2-3, with D maybe TRBD1 (6 bases). Germline assignment: CDR1 SGDLS and CDR2 YYNGEE. This CDR3 region has 14 residues. V was pared by 4 bases and J by 4 bases, with 13 bases between. Here the CDR3 DNA reads TGTGCCAGCAGCATAACAGGGCTCCCAGATACGCAGTATTTT. Translating gives CASSITGLPDTQYF.

This rearrangement joins TRBV5-1 to TRBJ2-6; 13 bases are a match to TRBD2. V lost 3 bases to trimming and J lost 3 bases; unmatched junction nucleotides: 15. The CDR3 is 21 amino acids. Per the germline V gene, CDR1 is SGHRS and CDR2 is YFSETQ. The CDR3 reads CASSSPGDPTSGRFGANVLTF. The DNA for the CDR3 is TGCGCCAGCAGCTCACCGGGAGATCCGACTAGCGGGAGGTTTGGGGCCAACGTCCTGACTTTC.

The chain links TRBV5-4 to TRBJ2-1; unclear D gene. Trimming left V 0 bases short and J 6 bases short, with 7 bases between. CDR3 length: 13 residues. CDR1 is SGHNT and CDR2 is YYREEE in the germline V gene (reference sequence). The CDR3 sequence is CASSLVAGNEQFF. CDR3 bases: TGTGCCAGCAGCTTGGTGGCTGGCAATGAGCAGTTCTTC. Looking up the rest from reference TRBV5-4 and TRBJ2-1 gives the full variable domain: ETGVTQSPTHLIKTRGQQVTLRCSSQSGHNTVSWYQQALGQGPQFIFQYYREEENGRGNFPPRFSGLQFPNYSSELNVNALELDDSALYLCASSLVAGNEQFFGPGTRLTVL.

In its sample, this clonotype was seen a few times. The chain uses TRBV4-2 and TRBJ2-2; D remains unclear. The V end was cut by 0 bases, the J end by 6 bases, with 11 bases between. Germline-derived CDR1 and CDR2 are LGHNA and YNFKEQ. This CDR3 has 15 residues. The CDR3 is CASSQEAGIPGELFF. The CDR3 nucleotides read TGTGCCAGCAGCCAAGAAGCCGGTATCCCCGGGGAGCTGTTTTTT.

This clonotype was recorded a few times. This chain links TRBV10-3 with TRBJ2-3; TRBD2 might be the D (6 bases). Germline V gene sequence: CDR1 ENHRY, CDR2 SYGVKD. Trimming removed 8 bases from V and 2 bases from J, with 11 bases in between. This CDR3 has 13 residues. The CDR3 reads CAISLAVTDTQYF. The CDR3 bases are TGTGCCATCTCACTAGCCGTCACAGATACGCAGTATTTT.

This clonotype is categorized as medium-sized. The V and J genes are TRBV7-2 and TRBJ1-2; weak D call: TRBD1 (5 bases). Trimming left V 0 bases short and J 3 bases short, with 17 bases between. CDR1 and CDR2 from the germline V gene are SGHTA and FQGNSA. The CDR3 sequence is 17 residues long. The CDR3 DNA reads as TGTGCCAGCAGCTTAGCGCGGTTGGACGGAGGGGACTATGGCTACACCTTC. The encoded protein is CASSLARLDGGDYGYTF.

Points on this clonotype: A junction boundary mismatches the germline segment, possibly from a read error. The chain employs TRBV7-2 and TRBJ2-7; no definite D call. Germline-derived CDR1 and CDR2 are SGHTA and FQGNSA. CDR3 size: 13 residues. In nucleotides, the CDR3 is TGTGTCAGCAGCTTGGGCTACCCCTACGAGCAGTACTTC. The encoded protein is CVSSLGYPYEQYF.